What follows describes a single T cell receptor beta chain. The sample originates from a study of T cell changes during pregnancy in multiple sclerosis. CDR1 and CDR2 from the germline V gene are MNHEY and SVGAGI. CDR3 length: 14 amino acids. V was shortened by 0 bases and J by 6 bases, with 11 bases between the two germline ends. Clones were sequenced by immunoSEQ multiplex PCR, and TCRdb holds only the in-frame ones, with some missing. Among over 70,000 clones listed, approximately 95% were seen once. The J gene is TRBJ1-1, the V gene TRBV6-5, with a tentative D call TRBD1 (5 bases). This material consisted of peripheral blood, taken in the first trimester of pregnancy. This clonotype was sampled from a female donor with multiple sclerosis, enrolled in a pregnancy study. The CDR3 region is CASSYSYRWAEAFF. The CDR3 nucleotides are TGTGCCAGCAGTTACTCGTACAGGTGGGCTGAAGCTTTCTTT.